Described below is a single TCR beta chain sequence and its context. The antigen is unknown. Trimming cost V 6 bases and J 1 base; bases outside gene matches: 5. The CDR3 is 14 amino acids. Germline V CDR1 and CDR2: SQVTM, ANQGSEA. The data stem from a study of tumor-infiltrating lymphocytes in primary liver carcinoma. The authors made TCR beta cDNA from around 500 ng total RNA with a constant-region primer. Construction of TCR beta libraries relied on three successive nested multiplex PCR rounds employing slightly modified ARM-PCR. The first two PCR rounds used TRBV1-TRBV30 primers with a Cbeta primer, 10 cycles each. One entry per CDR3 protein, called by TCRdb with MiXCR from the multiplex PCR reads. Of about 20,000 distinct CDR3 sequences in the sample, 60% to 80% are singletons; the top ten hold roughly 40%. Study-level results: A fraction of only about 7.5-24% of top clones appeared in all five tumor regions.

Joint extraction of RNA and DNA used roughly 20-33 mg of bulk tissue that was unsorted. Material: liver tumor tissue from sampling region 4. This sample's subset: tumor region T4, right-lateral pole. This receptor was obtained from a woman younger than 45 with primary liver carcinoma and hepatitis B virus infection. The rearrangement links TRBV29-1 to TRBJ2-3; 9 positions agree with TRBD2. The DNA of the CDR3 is TGCAGCGTGGGATTAGCGGGAGGCACAGATACGCAGTATTTT. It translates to CSVGLAGGTDTQYF.